One sample yielded the 20 T cell receptor beta chains listed below, sequenced in a study of beta chain features in type 1 diabetes. Study-wide results and caveats: TCRB CDR3 length was moderately but significantly reduced in all four CD4+ subsets of Type 1 diabetes patients.

Antigen specificity for these receptors is unknown. The study reverse transcribed the entire isolated RNA, so it sequenced expressed TCRB transcripts. Generated by immunoSEQ multiplex PCR, the TCRdb table keeps only in-frame clones and is missing some. The sample lists about 260,000 clones, roughly 22% occurring once. Sequencing was performed on naive CD4+ T cells from blood. All receptors derive from a woman between 40 and 55 years old with type 1 diabetes.

This clone was seen only a few times. This chain connects TRBV7-2 to TRBJ1-1; no clear D. Germline CDR1 is SGHTA and CDR2 is FQGNSA. The CDR3 sequence is 10 residues long. V gave up 11 bases and J gave up 1 base, with 5 bases separating them. The DNA for the CDR3 is TGTGCCGAGAAGAACACTGAAGCTTTCTTT. As protein: CAEKNTEAFF.

The J gene is TRBJ1-5, the V gene TRBV2; D not certain. Deletions cut 3 bases from V and 9 bases from J, with 9 bases between. This CDR3 has 12 amino acids. Germline loops: CDR1 SNHLY, CDR2 FYNNEI. The CDR3 DNA follows: TGTGCCAGCAGTGACAGCCGGGGGCCCCAGCATTTT. This codes for CASSDSRGPQHF.

The table lists this clone with a few counts. V is TRBV29-1 and J is TRBJ1-1; possibly TRBD1 for D (6 bases). Germline assignment: CDR1 SQVTM and CDR2 ANQGSEA. The ends were cut back, 7 bases at V and 7 bases at J, with 19 bases in the middle. This CDR3 has 13 residues. The CDR3 sequence: CSAEVTGKGEAFF. DNA of the CDR3: TGCAGCGCCGAGGTTACAGGGAAGGGTGAAGCTTTCTTT.

The table lists this clone with a few counts. The genes are TRBV20-1 and TRBJ1-2, with no clear D. CDR3 length: 11 amino acids. In germline, CDR1 is DFQATT, CDR2 SNEGSKA (reference sequence). V was cut by 6 bases and J by 3 bases, with 8 bases left in between. CDR3: CSAVGDYGYTF. For the CDR3, the DNA is TGCAGTGCGGTCGGGGACTATGGCTACACCTTC.

The chain employs TRBV9 and TRBJ1-2; 9 positions agree with TRBD1. The CDR3 runs to 13 residues. Per germline, CDR1 SGDLS and CDR2 YYNGEE. V gave up 4 bases and J gave up 6 bases; unmatched junction bases: 4. The CDR3 DNA reads TGTGCCAGCAGCCCCCGGACAGGGGATGGCTACACCTTC. It specifies CASSPRTGDGYTF.

The chain links TRBV5-4 to TRBJ2-5; perhaps TRBD2 as D (7 bases). Per the germline V gene, CDR1 is SGHNT and CDR2 is YYREEE (reference sequence). CDR3 length: 15 amino acids. Trimming removed 7 bases from V and 2 bases from J, with 18 bases in between. The CDR3: CASFRGGAQQETQYF. The CDR3 DNA follows: TGTGCCAGCTTTAGGGGGGGGGCCCAGCAAGAGACCCAGTACTTC.

The genes are TRBV7-2 and TRBJ2-3; tentatively, D is TRBD2 (5 bases). V was trimmed by 1 base and J by 6 bases, leaving 14 bases between them. The CDR3 extends over 15 amino acids. Germline V gives CDR1 SGHTA, CDR2 FQGNSA. The chain's CDR3 is CASSLVWDTGDTQYF. In DNA form, the CDR3 reads TGTGCCAGCAGCTTAGTATGGGATACGGGGGATACGCAGTATTTT. The full variable domain, completed using reference TRBV7-2 and TRBJ2-3, is GAGVSQSPSNKVTEKGKDVELRCDPISGHTALYWYRQSLGQGLEFLIYFQGNSAPDKSGLPSDRFSAERTGGSVSTLTIQRTQQEDSAVYLCASSLVWDTGDTQYFGPGTRLTVL.

The genes are TRBV15 and TRBJ2-5; 16 bases align to TRBD2. The junction had 1 base not matched to a gene; V was cut back by 1 base and J by 2 bases. Germline values: CDR1 LNHNV, CDR2 YYDKDF (reference sequence). This CDR3 contains 17 residues. CDR3 in amino acids: CATSRGGLAGGQETQYF. Written as DNA, the CDR3 is TGTGCCACCAGCAGAGGGGGACTAGCGGGAGGGCAAGAGACCCAGTACTTC.

This clone was detected a few times. The V call is TRBV6-6, the J call TRBJ1-1, with 9 positions matching TRBD1. CDR3 length: 14 amino acids. Per the germline V gene, CDR1 is MNHNY and CDR2 is SVGAGI (reference sequence). The ends lost 5 bases at V and 1 base at J; junction bases unmatched: 2. CDR3 DNA: TGTGCCAGCAGTACGACAGGGGGGAACACTGAAGCTTTCTTT. Translating it yields CASSTTGGNTEAFF.

This chain uses TRBV9 with TRBJ2-7, with D perhaps TRBD2 (6 bases). Trimming stripped 1 base from V and 1 base from J, with 15 bases between. The CDR3 spans 16 residues. Germline lookup yields CDR1 SGDLS and CDR2 YYNGEE. The CDR3 sequence: CASSVSFGGTSYEQYF. The CDR3 DNA is TGTGCCAGCAGCGTAAGTTTCGGCGGGACTTCCTACGAGCAGTACTTC. Combining the CDR3 with reference TRBV9 and TRBJ2-7 gives the whole variable domain DSGVTQTPKHLITATGQRVTLRCSPRSGDLSVYWYQQSLDQGLQFLIQYYNGEERAKGNILERFSAQQFPDLHSELNLSSLELGDSALYFCASSVSFGGTSYEQYFGPGTRLTVT.

This rearrangement joins TRBV9 to TRBJ2-3, with D unclear. The CDR3 is 16 residues long. Trimming removed 3 bases at V and 1 base at J, with 15 bases between. The germline V gene has CDR1 SGDLS and CDR2 YYNGEE. The CDR3: CASSAHSGTRTDTQYF. CDR3 DNA sequence: TGTGCCAGCAGCGCTCACTCCGGTACCCGCACAGATACGCAGTATTTT. Using reference TRBV9 and TRBJ2-3 for the parts outside the CDR3, the full variable domain is DSGVTQTPKHLITATGQRVTLRCSPRSGDLSVYWYQQSLDQGLQFLIQYYNGEERAKGNILERFSAQQFPDLHSELNLSSLELGDSALYFCASSAHSGTRTDTQYFGPGTRLTVL.

The CDR3 reads CASAKSRDNEQFF. Written as DNA, the CDR3 is TGTGCCAGCGCAAAATCCAGGGACAATGAGCAGTTCTTC. The V call is TRBV7-2, the J call TRBJ2-1, with D possibly being TRBD1 (5 bases). The germline V and J ends were trimmed by 8 bases and 5 bases, with 13 bases remaining between them. Germline CDR1 is SGHTA and CDR2 is FQGNSA. The CDR3 has 13 amino acids.

This clone was counted between two and nine times. The rearrangement links TRBV4-1 to TRBJ2-1, with unresolved D. The germline gives CDR1 MGHRA, CDR2 YSYEKL. Trimming removed 4 bases from V and 4 bases from J, with 14 bases in between. CDR3 length: 15 residues. The CDR3 reads CASSPRPLGYNEQFF. CDR3 DNA sequence: TGCGCCAGCAGCCCCAGGCCTTTGGGTTACAATGAGCAGTTCTTC.

This clone was seen only a few times. The chain uses TRBV28 and TRBJ1-2; no clear D gene. Between the trimmed V and J ends, which lost 5 bases and 4 bases, there was a span of 5 bases. In germline, CDR1 is MDHEN, CDR2 SYDVKM. The length of the CDR3 is 11 residues. CDR3 sequence reads: CASSGLYGYTF. The CDR3 bases are TGTGCCAGCAGTGGGCTCTATGGCTACACCTTC.

The V call is TRBV30, the J call TRBJ1-1, with D tentatively TRBD1 (5 bases). V was pared by 8 bases and J by 3 bases, with 13 bases between. CDR1 and CDR2 from the germline V gene are GTSNPN and SVGIG (reference sequence). This CDR3 has 12 amino acids. Here the CDR3 DNA reads TGTGCCGGCACAGGCCCCTACACTGAAGCTTTCTTT. Translating gives CAGTGPYTEAFF.

This chain connects TRBV9 to TRBJ1-1; 8 bases fit TRBD1. Trimming removed 3 bases from V and 5 bases from J; junction bases left unmatched: 6. The CDR3 consists of 14 residues. CDR1 and CDR2 from the germline V gene are SGDLS and YYNGEE. In DNA, the CDR3 is TGTGCCAGCAGCGCCGGACAGGGAGAGACTGAAGCTTTCTTT. Translation: CASSAGQGETEAFF.

The chain couples TRBV14 to TRBJ1-1, with D unresolved. Per the germline V gene, CDR1 is SGHDN and CDR2 is FVKESK. V was cut by 6 bases and J by 8 bases, with 22 bases left in between. The CDR3 runs 15 residues. The CDR3 sequence: CASSLRRVSRGEAFF. In DNA form, the CDR3 reads TGTGCCAGCAGTCTTAGGAGAGTGTCTCGAGGGGAAGCTTTCTTT. Full variable domain (rest looked up from reference TRBV14 and TRBJ1-1): EAGVTQFPSHSVIEKGQTVTLRCDPISGHDNLYWYRRVMGKEIKFLLHFVKESKQDESGMPNNRFLAERTGGTYSTLKVQPAELEDSGVYFCASSLRRVSRGEAFFGQGTRLTVV.

This clone has just a few counts. V gene TRBV4-3 combines with J gene TRBJ1-2; perhaps TRBD1 as D (6 bases). With 4 bases removed from V and 4 bases from J, the gap between germline ends came to 16 bases. The germline V gene encodes CDR1 LGHNA and CDR2 YSLEER. The CDR3 contains 15 residues. DNA of the CDR3: TGCGCCAGCAGCCGGGGAGGGGGGGCGCCCTATGGCTACACCTTC. This codes for CASSRGGGAPYGYTF.

The chain couples TRBV28 to TRBJ2-5; 8 positions match TRBD1. The germline gives CDR1 MDHEN, CDR2 SYDVKM. V was pared by 9 bases and J by 5 bases, with 5 bases of the junction left unmatched. The CDR3 loop spans 12 amino acids. DNA of the CDR3: TGTGCCAGTTGGACAGGGAAGGAGACCCAGTACTTC. Translation gives CASWTGKETQYF.

The chain links TRBV5-4 to TRBJ1-2, with 7 bases that match TRBD1. This CDR3 contains 16 residues. Losses at the gene ends were 1 base for V and 2 bases for J; bases not matched to a gene: 8. Germline V CDR1 and CDR2: SGHNT, YYREEE (reference sequence). DNA of the CDR3: TGTGCCAGCAGCTTGCTCGACGGCAGGGGGAACTATGGCTACACCTTC. Translating it yields CASSLLDGRGNYGYTF.